These T cell receptor beta chains were read from a single sample in a study of T-cell reconstitution after alpha-beta-depleted transplantation in children. TCRdb fed the PCR reads into MiXCR, producing one record per CDR3 protein. The sample yields roughly 200,000 distinct CDR3 sequences, approximately 7% seen once. The specimen comprised PBMCs, sampled before TCRalphabeta/CD19-depleted stem cell transplant. These receptors all come from a boy aged 2-9 years with acute lymphoblastic leukemia, due to receive a stem cell transplant. Each CDR3 is given with its conserved first and last residue. The order of the fields is D gene, clone size, J gene, V gene, CDR3 DNA, CDR3 protein. A D gene is named only where the DNA matches it firmly. Size tells how often a clone was seen (once, few, many) or the class of an expanded clone, and some rows leave it out.

d_gene: .; abundance: many; j_gene: TRBJ2-1; v_gene: TRBV5-1; CDR3nt: TGCGCCAGCAGTAATTACCAGGTGGATGGTGAGCAGTTCTTC; CDR3aa: CASSNYQVDGEQFF
d_gene: TRBD1; abundance: many; j_gene: TRBJ1-1; v_gene: TRBV11-2; CDR3nt: TGTGCCAGCAGCCCGGGACAGGGGCGACCAGGCGGTACTGAAGCTTTCTTT; CDR3aa: CASSPGQGRPGGTEAFF
d_gene: .; abundance: few; j_gene: TRBJ2-3; v_gene: TRBV4-2; CDR3nt: TGTGCCAGCAGCCAAGGGCCGCCCGGCGGCGCTAGCACAGATACGCAGTATTTT; CDR3aa: CASSQGPPGGASTDTQYF
d_gene: .; abundance: many; j_gene: TRBJ2-1; v_gene: TRBV11-2; CDR3nt: TGTGCCAGCAGCCCCGGTATCGGCAGGAGATACAATGAGCAGTTCTTC; CDR3aa: CASSPGIGRRYNEQFF
d_gene: TRBD1; abundance: many; j_gene: TRBJ2-7; v_gene: TRBV20-1; CDR3nt: TGCAGTGCGCCGGACAGGAGAGCCTACGAGCAGTACTTC; CDR3aa: CSAPDRRAYEQYF
d_gene: TRBD1; abundance: .; j_gene: TRBJ2-5; v_gene: TRBV7-6; CDR3nt: TGTGCCAGCGAGGGACAGCTTAGGGAGACCCAGTACTTC; CDR3aa: CASEGQLRETQYF
d_gene: TRBD1; abundance: many; j_gene: TRBJ2-3; v_gene: TRBV28; CDR3nt: TGTGCCAGCAGCCGCACAGGGGGTCATCAAGATACGCAGTATTTT; CDR3aa: CASSRTGGHQDTQYF
d_gene: .; abundance: many; j_gene: TRBJ2-3; v_gene: TRBV29-1; CDR3nt: TGCAGCGTTGGAGTTGGGACCTCTAGCACAGATACGCAGTATTTT; CDR3aa: CSVGVGTSSTDTQYF
d_gene: .; abundance: .; j_gene: TRBJ2-7; v_gene: TRBV19; CDR3nt: TGTGCCACTAGGGAGACAGGAACCTACGAGCAGTACTTC; CDR3aa: CATRETGTYEQYF
d_gene: .; abundance: few; j_gene: TRBJ2-5; v_gene: TRBV28; CDR3nt: TGTGCCAGCAGTTTCTATATTCCCGGGGAGACCCAGTACTTC; CDR3aa: CASSFYIPGETQYF
d_gene: .; abundance: many; j_gene: TRBJ1-2; v_gene: TRBV5-6; CDR3nt: TGTGCCAGCAGCCGCTTCGTTTGGCAAGGGGACTATGGCTACACCTTC; CDR3aa: CASSRFVWQGDYGYTF
d_gene: .; abundance: many; j_gene: TRBJ2-3; v_gene: TRBV7-8; CDR3nt: TGTGCCAGCAGCAGACTAGGGAACACGCAGTATTTT; CDR3aa: CASSRLGNTQYF
d_gene: .; abundance: .; j_gene: TRBJ2-5; v_gene: TRBV20-1; CDR3nt: TGCAGTGCTAGCTCCCCAACTCGCTGGGAGCAGTACTTC; CDR3aa: CSASSPTRWEQYF
d_gene: TRBD2; abundance: many; j_gene: TRBJ2-1; v_gene: TRBV9; CDR3nt: TGTGCCAGCAGTGTCACTAGCGGCACATACAATGAGCAGTTCTTC; CDR3aa: CASSVTSGTYNEQFF
d_gene: .; abundance: many; j_gene: TRBJ2-2; v_gene: TRBV27; CDR3nt: TGTGCCAGCACCTGGGAGAGGGGGGGCACCGGGGAGCTGTTTTTT; CDR3aa: CASTWERGGTGELFF
d_gene: .; abundance: .; j_gene: TRBJ1-1; v_gene: TRBV28; CDR3nt: TGTGCCAGCAGCCATACACGGAACACTGAAGCTTTCTTT; CDR3aa: CASSHTRNTEAFF
d_gene: .; abundance: many; j_gene: TRBJ1-1; v_gene: TRBV7-9; CDR3nt: TGTGCCAGCAGCGTAGGGTTCCCGAACACTGAAGCTTTCTTT; CDR3aa: CASSVGFPNTEAFF
d_gene: TRBD1; abundance: .; j_gene: TRBJ1-1; v_gene: TRBV6-5; CDR3nt: TGTGCCAGCAGTTGGGGACAGGAAGCTTTCTTT; CDR3aa: CASSWGQEAFF
d_gene: .; abundance: many; j_gene: TRBJ2-4; v_gene: TRBV12-3/TRBV12-4; CDR3nt: TGTGCCAGCAGTTCAGGGGTTCTAGCCAAAAACATTCAGTACTTC; CDR3aa: CASSSGVLAKNIQYF
d_gene: TRBD1; abundance: many; j_gene: TRBJ2-3; v_gene: TRBV6-5; CDR3nt: TGTGCCAGCAGTAGCAGGGGGCGTACAGATACGCAGTATTTT; CDR3aa: CASSSRGRTDTQYF
d_gene: .; abundance: many; j_gene: TRBJ2-7; v_gene: TRBV6-5; CDR3nt: TGTGCCAGCAGTTACCTACCAAGTTTCTCCTACGAGCAGTACTTC; CDR3aa: CASSYLPSFSYEQYF
d_gene: .; abundance: .; j_gene: TRBJ2-3; v_gene: TRBV6-5; CDR3nt: TGTGCCAGCAGTTACTTCGGGGGAAGCACAGATACGCAGTATTTT; CDR3aa: CASSYFGGSTDTQYF
d_gene: .; abundance: many; j_gene: TRBJ1-1; v_gene: TRBV7-2; CDR3nt: TGTGCCAGCAGCTTATCCCCTGGGCAGGAGAACACTGAAGCTTTCTTT; CDR3aa: CASSLSPGQENTEAFF
d_gene: TRBD1; abundance: few; j_gene: TRBJ1-2; v_gene: TRBV7-9; CDR3nt: TGTGCCAGCAGCCCGAACAGGGGAATCGACGGCTACACCTTC; CDR3aa: CASSPNRGIDGYTF
d_gene: .; abundance: .; j_gene: TRBJ2-1; v_gene: TRBV7-7; CDR3nt: TGTGCCAGCAGCCGGGACTTGTCGAGCTCCTACAATGAGCAGTTCTTC; CDR3aa: CASSRDLSSSYNEQFF
d_gene: .; abundance: few; j_gene: TRBJ1-5; v_gene: TRBV15; CDR3nt: TGTGCCACCAGCAGAGATCGGTCCGGGGGCGGGCCCCAGCATTTT; CDR3aa: CATSRDRSGGGPQHF